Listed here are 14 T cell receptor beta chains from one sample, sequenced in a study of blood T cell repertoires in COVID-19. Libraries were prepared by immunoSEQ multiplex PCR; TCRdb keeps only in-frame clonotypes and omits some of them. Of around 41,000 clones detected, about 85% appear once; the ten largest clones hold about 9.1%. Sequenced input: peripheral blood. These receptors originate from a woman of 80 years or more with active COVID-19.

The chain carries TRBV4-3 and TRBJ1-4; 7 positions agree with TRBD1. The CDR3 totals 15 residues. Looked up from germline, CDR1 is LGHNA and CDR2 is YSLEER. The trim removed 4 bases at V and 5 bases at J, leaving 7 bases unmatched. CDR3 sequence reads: CASSRRDRRNEKLFF. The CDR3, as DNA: TGCGCCAGCAGCCGCCGGGACAGAAGAAATGAAAAACTGTTTTTT.

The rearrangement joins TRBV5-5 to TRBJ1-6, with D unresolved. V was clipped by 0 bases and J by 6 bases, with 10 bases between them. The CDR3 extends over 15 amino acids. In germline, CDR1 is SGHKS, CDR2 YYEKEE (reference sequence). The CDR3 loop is CASSLDVGFNSPLHF. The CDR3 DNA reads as TGTGCCAGCAGCTTGGATGTCGGTTTTAATTCACCCCTCCACTTT.

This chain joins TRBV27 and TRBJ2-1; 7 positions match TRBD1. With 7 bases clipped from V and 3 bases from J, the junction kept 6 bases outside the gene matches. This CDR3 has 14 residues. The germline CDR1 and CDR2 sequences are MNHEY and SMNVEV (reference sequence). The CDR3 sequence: CASNGQDNYNEQFF. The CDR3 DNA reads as TGTGCCAGCAATGGACAGGATAACTACAATGAGCAGTTCTTC.

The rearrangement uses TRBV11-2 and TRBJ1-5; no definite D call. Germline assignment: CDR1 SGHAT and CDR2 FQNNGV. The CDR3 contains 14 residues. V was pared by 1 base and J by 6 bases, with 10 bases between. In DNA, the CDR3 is TGTGCCAGCAGCTTAGGCCGGGTGGGTCAGCCCCAGCATTTT. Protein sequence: CASSLGRVGQPQHF.

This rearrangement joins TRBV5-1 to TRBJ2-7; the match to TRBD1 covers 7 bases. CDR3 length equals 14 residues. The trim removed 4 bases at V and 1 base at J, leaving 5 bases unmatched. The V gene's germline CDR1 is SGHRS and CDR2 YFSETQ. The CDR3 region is CASSLWDRSYEQYF. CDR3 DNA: TGCGCCAGCAGCCTTTGGGACAGATCCTACGAGCAGTACTTC.

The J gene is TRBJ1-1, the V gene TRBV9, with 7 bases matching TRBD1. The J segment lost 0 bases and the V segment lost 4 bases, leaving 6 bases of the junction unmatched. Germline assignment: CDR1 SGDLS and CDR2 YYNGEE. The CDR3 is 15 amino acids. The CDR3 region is CASSPRQGMNTEAFF. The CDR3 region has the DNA TGTGCCAGCAGCCCCCGACAGGGAATGAACACTGAAGCTTTCTTT.

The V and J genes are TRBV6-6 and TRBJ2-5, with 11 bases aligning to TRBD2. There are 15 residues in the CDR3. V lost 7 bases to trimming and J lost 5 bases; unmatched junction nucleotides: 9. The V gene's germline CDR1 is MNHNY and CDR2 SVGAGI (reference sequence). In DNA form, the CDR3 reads TGTGCCAGCACCCTGGGTAGCGGGGGGGTGGAGACCCAGTACTTC. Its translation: CASTLGSGGVETQYF.

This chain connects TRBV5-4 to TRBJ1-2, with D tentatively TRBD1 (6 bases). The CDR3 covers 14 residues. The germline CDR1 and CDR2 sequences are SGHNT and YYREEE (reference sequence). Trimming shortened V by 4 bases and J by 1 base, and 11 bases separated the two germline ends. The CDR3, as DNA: TGTGCCAGCAGCACGGGGACAATTAACTATGGCTACACCTTC. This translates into CASSTGTINYGYTF.

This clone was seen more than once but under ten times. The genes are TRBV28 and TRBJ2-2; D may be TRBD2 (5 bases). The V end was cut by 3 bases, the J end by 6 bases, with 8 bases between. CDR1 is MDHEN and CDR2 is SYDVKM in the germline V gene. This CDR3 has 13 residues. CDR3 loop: CASSFGGSGELFF. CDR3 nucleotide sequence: TGTGCCAGCAGTTTCGGCGGGTCCGGGGAGCTGTTTTTT.

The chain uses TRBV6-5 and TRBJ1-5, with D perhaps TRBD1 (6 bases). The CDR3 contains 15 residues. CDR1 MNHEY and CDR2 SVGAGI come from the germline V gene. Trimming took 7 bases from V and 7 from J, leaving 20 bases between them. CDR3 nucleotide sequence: TGTGCCAGCACTCCCCTGGGGGGGGCAGGGCAGCCCCAGCATTTT. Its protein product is CASTPLGGAGQPQHF.

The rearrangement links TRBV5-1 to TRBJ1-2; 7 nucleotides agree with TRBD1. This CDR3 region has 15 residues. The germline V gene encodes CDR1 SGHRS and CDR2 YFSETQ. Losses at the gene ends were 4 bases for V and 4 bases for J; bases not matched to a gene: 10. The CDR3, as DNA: TGCGCCAGCAGCACCTCCGGGACAGACGCCTATGGCTACACCTTC. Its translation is CASSTSGTDAYGYTF.

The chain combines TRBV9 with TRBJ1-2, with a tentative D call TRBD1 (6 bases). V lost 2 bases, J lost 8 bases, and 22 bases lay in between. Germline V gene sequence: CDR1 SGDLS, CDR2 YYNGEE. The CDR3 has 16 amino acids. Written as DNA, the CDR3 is TGTGCCAGCAGCGTCCGGTGGGGTACAGGGTACGGAGGCTACACCTTC. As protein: CASSVRWGTGYGGYTF.

The CDR3: CASSSRDNEQFF. The CDR3 bases are TGTGCCAGCAGCTCCCGGGACAATGAGCAGTTCTTC. This chain connects TRBV7-9 to TRBJ2-1; D not resolved. Per the germline V gene, CDR1 is SEHNR and CDR2 is FQNEAQ (reference sequence). The V end was cut by 4 bases, the J end by 5 bases, with 6 bases between. CDR3 length: 12 residues. Full variable domain (rest looked up from reference TRBV7-9 and TRBJ2-1): DTGVSQNPRHKITKRGQNVTFRCDPISEHNRLYWYRQTLGQGPEFLTYFQNEAQLEKSRLLSDRFSAERPKGSFSTLEIQRTEQGDSAMYLCASSSRDNEQFFGPGTRLTVL.

CDR3: CASSRGGSTDTQYF. The CDR3 nucleotides are TGTGCCAGCTCTCGGGGGGGTAGCACAGATACGCAGTATTTT. This sequence joins TRBV6-4 and TRBJ2-3; TRBD2 agrees at 8 bases. The ends lost 8 bases at V and 0 bases at J; junction bases unmatched: 4. The CDR3 consists of 14 residues. Germline-derived CDR1 and CDR2 are MRHNA and SNTAGT.